This TCR beta chain was sequenced in a study of beta chain features in type 1 diabetes. Study in general: Across the samples, more than 85 million sorted cells were examined in total.

Sorted CD4+ subsets: naive, central memory, regulatory, stem cell-like memory (CD45RO/CCR7/CD25/CD127/CD95/CD27 panel). After removal of 0 bases from V and 3 bases from J, the junction contained 5 bases not matched to a gene. This CDR3 comprises 16 residues. CDR1 is WSHSY, CDR2 SAAADI, per germline. This clone turned up a few times. Its antigen is currently unknown. General study points: A closer apparent resemblance between naive, central memory and Treg TCRB repertoires was seen in patients than in healthy donors. Fewer insertions but more deletions were seen at VDJ junctions in type 1 diabetes patients. Moderately but significantly shorter TCRB CDR3s were found in Type 1 diabetes patients in all four CD4+ subsets.

TCRB transcripts that were expressed got sequenced, as all of the isolated RNA had been reverse transcribed. The protocol was immunoSEQ multiplex PCR, while the TCRdb copy is restricted to in-frame clones and leaves out a portion. The data contain fewer than 300,000 clones, approximately 11% of them singletons. The material sequenced was naive CD4+ T cells from blood. The TCR was taken from a man in his thirties or forties with type 1 diabetes. The J gene is TRBJ2-7, the V gene TRBV10-2; 10 bases are a match to TRBD2. The CDR3 sequence: CASSESPASGGYEQYF. CDR3 bases: TGCGCCAGCAGTGAGTCGCCGGCTAGCGGGGGCTACGAGCAGTACTTC.